This T cell receptor (beta chain) appears in the sequencing data of a study of blood T cell repertoires in COVID-19. At the level of the study: COVID-19 samples from acute and convalescent phases originated in the United States, Italy and Spain.

There are many counts of this clone. Using immunoSEQ multiplex PCR, the repertoire was profiled, and TCRdb retains in-frame clones only, with some absent. Among tens of thousands of clones listed, about 74% were seen once. The CDR3 extends over 17 amino acids. V was trimmed by 1 base and J by 2 bases, leaving 18 bases between them. CDR1 is MDHEN, CDR2 SYDVKM, per germline. It was during active infection that Seattle patients were enrolled and then longitudinally followed. The chain is built from TRBV28 and TRBJ2-7; no reliable D call. The sequence came from a man in his sixties or seventies with COVID-19, enrolled during active disease. Sequencing was carried out using peripheral blood. CDR3 nucleotides: TGTGCCAGCAGTTTATTATCCCCGGTGAACAGCACCTACGAGCAGTACTTC. Translating it yields CASSLLSPVNSTYEQYF.